This T cell receptor beta chain was retrieved from a study of T-cell reconstitution after alpha-beta-depleted transplantation in children. Study-wide points: Newly produced T cells mostly provided counts and TCRbeta diversity after one year, as hyperexpanded clones declined.

This clonotype was picked up many times. Its antigen remains unidentified. Unique molecular identifiers were used to barcode this TCRbeta library. TCRdb re-analysed the PCR reads in MiXCR, keeping a single row per CDR3 protein. The table lists about 460,000 distinct CDR3 sequences, roughly 10% of them singletons. The sequences come from PBMCs, collected before TCRalphabeta/CD19-depleted stem cell transplant. The clonotype was recovered from a child aged 2 to 10 with inherited bone marrow failure, due to receive a stem cell transplant.

The CDR3 reads CASSGYRGKNTEAFF. CDR3 coding DNA: TGTGCCAGCAGTGGCTACAGGGGAAAGAACACTGAAGCTTTCTTT. This chain joins TRBV28 and TRBJ1-1; the match to TRBD1 covers 7 bases. The V segment lost 5 bases and the J segment 1 base; nucleotides outside the gene matches: 7. CDR1 is MDHEN, CDR2 SYDVKM, per germline. The CDR3 covers 15 residues.